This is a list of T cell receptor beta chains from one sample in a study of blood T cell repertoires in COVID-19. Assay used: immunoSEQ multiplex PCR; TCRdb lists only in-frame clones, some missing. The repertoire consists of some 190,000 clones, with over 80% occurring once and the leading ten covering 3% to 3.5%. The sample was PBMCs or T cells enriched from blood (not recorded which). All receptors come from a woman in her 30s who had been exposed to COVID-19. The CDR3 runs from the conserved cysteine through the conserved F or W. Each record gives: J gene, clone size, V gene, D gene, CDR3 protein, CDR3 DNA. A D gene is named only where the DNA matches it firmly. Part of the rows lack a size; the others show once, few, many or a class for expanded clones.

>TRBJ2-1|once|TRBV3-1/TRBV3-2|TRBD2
CASSQEFWTSVYNEQFF
TGTGCCAGCAGCCAAGAATTCTGGACTAGCGTCTACAATGAGCAGTTCTTC
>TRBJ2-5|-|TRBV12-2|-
CASRTGLETQYF
TGTGCAAGTCGGACGGGGTTAGAGACCCAGTACTTC
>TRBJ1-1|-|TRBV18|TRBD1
CASSPQRGKQGYTEAFF
TGTGCCAGCTCACCACAGAGAGGCAAACAGGGGTACACTGAAGCTTTCTTT
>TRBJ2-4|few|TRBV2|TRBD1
CASSPIVQGRNIQYF
TGTGCCAGCAGCCCGATAGTACAGGGGAGAAACATTCAGTACTTC
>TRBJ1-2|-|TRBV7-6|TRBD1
CASSPDRSIYGYTF
TGTGCCAGCAGCCCGGACAGGAGTATCTATGGCTACACCTTC
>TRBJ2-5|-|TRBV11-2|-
CASSYGGEGAQYF
TGTGCCAGCAGCTACGGGGGTGAGGGCGCCCAGTACTTC
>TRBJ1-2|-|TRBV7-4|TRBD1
CASSSTGGAYGYTF
TGTGCCAGCAGCTCGACAGGGGGCGCTTATGGCTACACCTTC
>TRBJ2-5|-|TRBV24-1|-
CATSGGVVEETQYF
TGTGCCACCAGTGGGGGGGTTGTTGAAGAGACCCAGTACTTC
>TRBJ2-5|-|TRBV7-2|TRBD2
CASSLGLAGGETQYF
TGTGCCAGCAGCCTGGGACTAGCGGGCGGGGAGACCCAGTACTTC
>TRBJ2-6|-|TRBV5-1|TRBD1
CASSPGQGPPGTGANVLTF
TGCGCCAGCAGCCCCGGACAGGGGCCGCCGGGGACTGGGGCCAACGTCCTGACTTTC
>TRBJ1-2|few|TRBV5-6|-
CASSLGVGDYYGYTF
TGTGCCAGCAGCTTGGGGGTAGGAGACTACTATGGCTACACCTTC
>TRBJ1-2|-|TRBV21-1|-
CASSGPDTLQGPFGNCYTF
TGTGCCAGCAGCGGCCCCGATACTTTGCAGGGCCCCTTTGGGAATTGCTACACCTTC
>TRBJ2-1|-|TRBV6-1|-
CASSEAPGTPYNEQFF
TGTGCCAGCAGTGAAGCCCCCGGGACACCCTACAATGAGCAGTTCTTC